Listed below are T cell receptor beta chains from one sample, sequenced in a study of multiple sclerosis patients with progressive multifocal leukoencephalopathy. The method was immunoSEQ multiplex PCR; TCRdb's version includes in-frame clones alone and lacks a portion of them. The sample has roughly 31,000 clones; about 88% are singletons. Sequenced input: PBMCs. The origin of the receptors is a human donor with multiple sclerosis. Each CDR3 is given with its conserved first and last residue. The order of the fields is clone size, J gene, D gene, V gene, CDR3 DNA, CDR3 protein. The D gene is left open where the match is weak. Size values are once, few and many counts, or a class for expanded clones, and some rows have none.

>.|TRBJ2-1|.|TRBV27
TGTGCCAGCAGTTTGGATAGTGAGCAGTTCTTC
CASSLDSEQFF
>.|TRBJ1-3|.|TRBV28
TGTGCCAGCAGTACCCGCGGACTCTTCTCCAGAAACACCATATATTTT
CASSTRGLFSRNTIYF
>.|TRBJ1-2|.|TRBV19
TGTGCCAGTAGTATAGTCCTGGGGAACTATGGCTACACCTTC
CASSIVLGNYGYTF
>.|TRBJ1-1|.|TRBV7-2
TGTGCCAGCAGCTTGCAGGAGAACACTGAAGCTTTCTTT
CASSLQENTEAFF
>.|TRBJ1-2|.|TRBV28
TGTGCCAGCAGTTTCGGGCAGATCTATGGCTACACCTTC
CASSFGQIYGYTF
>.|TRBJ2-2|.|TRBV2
TGTGCCAGCAGTGAATTTCAGGGGAACACCGGGGAGCTGTTTTTT
CASSEFQGNTGELFF
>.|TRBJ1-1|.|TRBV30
TGTGCCTGGAGTGTACGGGGCAGGGCCAGGGAGGCTGAAGCTTTCTTT
CAWSVRGRAREAEAFF
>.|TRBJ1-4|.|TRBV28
TGTGCCAGCAGCAGCCAGGGGTTTAATGAAAAACTGTTTTTT
CASSSQGFNEKLFF
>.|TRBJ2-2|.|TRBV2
TGTGCCAGCAGCCCGGTTCGAGGCTTGAACACCGGGGAGCTGTTTTTT
CASSPVRGLNTGELFF
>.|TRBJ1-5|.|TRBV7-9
TGTGCCAGCAGCTTAGTGACTAGCAATCAGCCCCAGCATTTT
CASSLVTSNQPQHF
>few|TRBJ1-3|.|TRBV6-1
TGTGCCAGCAGCCCCGGAGGCACCATATATTTT
CASSPGGTIYF
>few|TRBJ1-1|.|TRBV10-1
TGCGCCAGCAGTGGGCAGGGAAGCACTGAAGCTTTCTTT
CASSGQGSTEAFF
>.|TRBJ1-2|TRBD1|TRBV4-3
TGCGCCAGCAGCCAACTCCGAGACCAAGGGACAGACCGCTATGGCTACACCTTC
CASSQLRDQGTDRYGYTF
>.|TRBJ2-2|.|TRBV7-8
TGTGCCAGCAGCTTATCTACCCAGAGTATCACCATCACCGGGGAGCTGTTTTTT
CASSLSTQSITITGELFF
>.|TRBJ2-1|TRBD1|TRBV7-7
TGTGCTAGCAGCCCCACAGGGGTCGTTAATGAGCAGTTCTTC
CASSPTGVVNEQFF
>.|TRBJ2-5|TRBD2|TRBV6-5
TGTGCCACGGGACTAGCGGCTCGGGAAGAGCAGTACTTC
CATGLAAREEQYF
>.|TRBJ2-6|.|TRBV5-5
TGTGCCAGCAGCTTGGTTCCTGGACAGAACTCTGGGGCCAACGTCCTGACTTTC
CASSLVPGQNSGANVLTF
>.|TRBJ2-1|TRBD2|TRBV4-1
TGCGCCAGCAGCCAAGATCTGCGGGAGGGCAATGAGCAGTTCTTC
CASSQDLREGNEQFF
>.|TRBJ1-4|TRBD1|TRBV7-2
TGTGCCAGCAGCATTGGGACAGGAGAAAAACTGTTTTTT
CASSIGTGEKLFF
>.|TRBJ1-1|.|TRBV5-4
TGTGCCAGCCAAGGGGAGGGGCGCGGGACTGAAGCTTTCTTT
CASQGEGRGTEAFF
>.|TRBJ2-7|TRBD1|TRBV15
TGTGCCACCAGCAGGTGGTCGGGACAGGTCTACGAGCAGTACTTC
CATSRWSGQVYEQYF
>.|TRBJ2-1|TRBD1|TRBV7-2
TGTGCCAGCAGCTTGGGGACAGGGATCTCGTTCTTC
CASSLGTGISFF
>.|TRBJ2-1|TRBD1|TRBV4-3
TGCGCCAGCAGCCAAGAGGGGACAGGGCTGGAGAATGAGCAGTTCTTC
CASSQEGTGLENEQFF
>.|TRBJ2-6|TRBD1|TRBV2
TGTGCCAGCAAGGACAGGGGGTTCTCTGGGGCCAACGTCCTGACTTTC
CASKDRGFSGANVLTF
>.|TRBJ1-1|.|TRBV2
TGTGCCAGCAGGAGAGGCGGCGGAAACACTGAAGCTTTCTTT
CASRRGGGNTEAFF
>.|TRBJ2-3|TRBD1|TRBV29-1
TGCAGCGTTTTTTCCCGGACAGGGACTAGCACAGATACGCAGTATTTT
CSVFSRTGTSTDTQYF
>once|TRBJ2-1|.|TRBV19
TGTGCCAGTAGGAAGCAGGGCCCCTCTGTGCAGTTCTTC
CASRKQGPSVQFF
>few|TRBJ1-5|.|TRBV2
TGTGCCAGCAGGGAGGGAAAAGTTCAGCCCCAGCATTTT
CASREGKVQPQHF
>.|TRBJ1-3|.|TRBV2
TGTGCCAGCGCTAGGACGATCGGAAACACCATATATTTT
CASARTIGNTIYF
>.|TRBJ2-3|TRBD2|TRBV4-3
TGCGCCAGCAGCCTGGGACTAGCAGTTACAGATACGCAGTATTTT
CASSLGLAVTDTQYF
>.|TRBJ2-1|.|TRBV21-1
TGTGCCAGCAGCAAACGGAGGGGAGGCGTGTGGTTTGAGCAGTTCTTC
CASSKRRGGVWFEQFF
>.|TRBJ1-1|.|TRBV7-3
TGTGCCAGCAGCTGGCGGGGCTTGGAGGCTGAAGCTTTCTTT
CASSWRGLEAEAFF
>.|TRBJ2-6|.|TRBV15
TGTGCCACCAGCAACAGGGACGGGGCCAACGTCCTGACTTTC
CATSNRDGANVLTF
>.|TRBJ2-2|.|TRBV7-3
TGTGCCAGCAGCCTATCGAACACCGGGGAGCTGTTTTTT
CASSLSNTGELFF
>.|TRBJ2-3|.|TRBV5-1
TGCGCCAGCAGCTTGGTGGGGGCCCCCACAGATACGCAGTATTTT
CASSLVGAPTDTQYF
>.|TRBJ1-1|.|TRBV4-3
TGCGCCAGCAGCCAAGATTGGGGGCGCTTGGGGTCCACTGAAGCTTTCTTT
CASSQDWGRLGSTEAFF
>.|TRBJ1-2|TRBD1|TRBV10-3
TGTGCCATCAGTCAGGGGGGTAACTATGGCTACACCTTC
CAISQGGNYGYTF
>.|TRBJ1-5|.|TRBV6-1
TGTGCCAGCAGCCAGGAGTTAAACAATCAGCCCCAGCATTTT
CASSQELNNQPQHF
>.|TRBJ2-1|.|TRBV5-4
TGTGCCAGCAGCCTCCCCCATTCCTACAATGAGCAGTTCTTC
CASSLPHSYNEQFF
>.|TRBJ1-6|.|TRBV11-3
TGTGCCAGCAGCTGGACAGCGGAGTCACCCCTCCACTTT
CASSWTAESPLHF